Listed below are T cell receptor beta chains from one sample, sequenced in a study of T cell responses to AZD1222 COVID-19 vaccine. Measured with immunoSEQ multiplex PCR; TCRdb has only the in-frame clones, and not every one. In the table there are approximately 110,000 clones, 85% to 90% of which are singletons. The sequenced sample was peripheral blood, obtained on day 0 of AZD1222 vaccination. The receptors originated from an adult in good health. CDR3s include the opening cysteine and the closing phenylalanine or tryptophan. The D gene is left open where the match is weak. Size is omitted from some rows. Given values are once, few, many or a class for expanded clones.

TRBJ1-5 - TRBV19 - CASSIGTRGQPQHF TGTGCCAGTAGCATCGGCACCCGAGGTCAGCCCCAGCATTTT
TRBJ2-2 - TRBV7-8 TRBD1 CASKGARVSGELFF TGTGCCAGTAAGGGGGCGAGAGTTTCCGGGGAGCTGTTTTTT
TRBJ2-7 - TRBV10-3 - CAIGADTYEQYF TGTGCCATCGGGGCGGACACCTACGAGCAGTACTTC
TRBJ2-7 - TRBV4-2 - CASSQERSSSYEQYF TGTGCCAGCAGCCAGGAGCGTTCATCTTCCTACGAGCAGTACTTC
TRBJ2-5 - TRBV6-5 TRBD2 CASSYFWASGGETQYF TGTGCCAGCAGTTACTTTTGGGCTAGCGGAGGGGAGACCCAGTACTTC
TRBJ1-1 - TRBV3-1/TRBV3-2 TRBD1 CASSQRAGGKNTEAFF TGTGCCAGCAGCCAACGGGCAGGGGGGAAGAACACTGAAGCTTTCTTT
TRBJ1-2 - TRBV2 - CASSRLASPYYGYTF TGTGCCAGCAGCCGACTTGCCAGCCCCTACTATGGCTACACCTTC
TRBJ1-5 - TRBV6-4 - CATSISGNQPQHF TGTGCCACGAGCATTTCGGGTAATCAGCCCCAGCATTTT
TRBJ1-2 - TRBV25-1 - CASSDTGRPDNGYTF TGTGCCAGCAGTGATACAGGCCGTCCCGACAATGGCTACACCTTC
TRBJ1-2 - TRBV6-5 - CASRGGAPDYGYTF TGTGCCAGCAGGGGGGGGGCGCCGGACTATGGCTACACCTTC
TRBJ1-6 few TRBV18 - CASSPPLGRETPSYNSPLHF TGTGCCAGCTCACCACCGTTGGGCAGGGAGACTCCCTCCTATAATTCACCCCTCCACTTT
TRBJ1-5 - TRBV2 - CASKGVEDQPQHF TGTGCCAGCAAAGGGGTAGAAGATCAGCCCCAGCATTTT
TRBJ1-5 - TRBV6-5 TRBD1 CASSLTGAAYQPQHF TGTGCCAGCAGTCTGACAGGGGCGGCCTATCAGCCCCAGCATTTT
TRBJ1-6 - TRBV7-6 - CASSLAGSPLHF TGTGCCAGCAGCTTAGCGGGGTCACCCCTCCACTTT
TRBJ2-1 - TRBV19 TRBD2 CASSLEESGGRSYNEQFF TGTGCCAGTAGTTTAGAGGAGAGCGGGGGAAGGTCCTACAATGAGCAGTTCTTC